Listed below are T cell receptor beta chains from one sample, sequenced in a study of monozygotic twins with inflammatory bowel disease. One entry per CDR3 protein, without DNA, is what TCRdb gives after re-calling the 5' RACE reads. Its clone listing holds about 200,000 distinct CDR3 sequences. Specimen: blood. The source is a human donor with ulcerative colitis or Crohn's disease, or a healthy co-twin of an affected twin (not recorded which). Both conserved end residues are part of each CDR3.

v_call: TRBV12-3/TRBV12-4
j_call: TRBJ2-7
cdr3_aa: CASSPPGSHGQQYF

v_call: TRBV5-1
j_call: TRBJ2-7
cdr3_aa: CASSLAGGEAYEQYF

v_call: TRBV4-3
j_call: TRBJ1-2
cdr3_aa: CATSQDGGGAGYTF

v_call: TRBV20-1
j_call: TRBJ2-7
cdr3_aa: CSAKGLESYEQYF

v_call: TRBV6-1
j_call: TRBJ2-1
cdr3_aa: CASSEYQGAYNEQFF

v_call: TRBV25-1
j_call: TRBJ2-1
cdr3_aa: CASSPFVGPGWFF

v_call: TRBV20-1
j_call: TRBJ2-5
cdr3_aa: CSARESRQGETQYF

v_call: TRBV19
j_call: TRBJ1-1
cdr3_aa: CASAGTALTEAFF

v_call: TRBV18
j_call: TRBJ1-1
cdr3_aa: CASSGQGGTEAFF

v_call: TRBV6-1
j_call: TRBJ1-6
cdr3_aa: CASTLGGRYNSPLHF

v_call: TRBV12-3/TRBV12-4
j_call: TRBJ2-2
cdr3_aa: CASRHSSGRNTGELFF

v_call: TRBV6-1
j_call: TRBJ1-2
cdr3_aa: CASSALSRQGGYTF

v_call: TRBV5-1
j_call: TRBJ1-1
cdr3_aa: CASSQGGSTGNTEAFF

v_call: TRBV12-3/TRBV12-4
j_call: TRBJ1-2
cdr3_aa: CASRSTGTTYGYTF

v_call: TRBV7-8
j_call: TRBJ2-1
cdr3_aa: CASSLGSGVYNEQFF

v_call: TRBV20-1
j_call: TRBJ2-1
cdr3_aa: CSAESDREQFF

v_call: TRBV28
j_call: TRBJ1-1
cdr3_aa: CASSLFGEGLNTEAFF

v_call: TRBV7-2
j_call: TRBJ1-4
cdr3_aa: CASSPQGGNEKLFF

v_call: TRBV9
j_call: TRBJ1-5
cdr3_aa: CASSPGGGGGLQPQHF

v_call: TRBV5-1
j_call: TRBJ2-2
cdr3_aa: CASSLGGQLNTGELFF

v_call: TRBV5-1
j_call: TRBJ1-2
cdr3_aa: CASSLGRGQDYGYTF

v_call: TRBV7-3
j_call: TRBJ1-1
cdr3_aa: CASSSVGSTEAFF

v_call: TRBV2
j_call: TRBJ1-5
cdr3_aa: CASKGGAPNLPQHF

v_call: TRBV12-3/TRBV12-4
j_call: TRBJ1-3
cdr3_aa: CATLATGGGNTIYF

v_call: TRBV7-9
j_call: TRBJ1-3
cdr3_aa: CASPRGPGNTIYF

v_call: TRBV5-1
j_call: TRBJ2-7
cdr3_aa: CASRLSESHSYEQYF